What follows are 4 T cell receptor beta chains derived from one specimen sequenced in a study of T cell repertoires in cytomegalovirus infection. For these receptors, no antigen is known. TCRdb reprocessed the reads with MiXCR, giving one entry per CDR3 protein. The table lists about 700,000 distinct CDR3 sequences, around 31% of them singletons. This material consisted of cultured PBMCs, taken from culture after CMV antigen stimulation. The receptors were sampled from a human donor in good health (CMV status not recorded). Some clones in this sample may be carry-over from other donors' samples.

The V gene is TRBV7-2, the J gene TRBJ2-6; D gene uncertain. The CDR3 consists of 13 residues. Trimming removed 1 base at V and 8 bases at J, with 6 bases between. Looked up from germline, CDR1 is SGHTA and CDR2 is FQGNSA. The CDR3 DNA follows: TGTGCCAGCAGCTTAGGGACCCCCAACGTCCTGACTTTC. It specifies CASSLGTPNVLTF.

V is TRBV10-3 and J is TRBJ1-5; D possibly corresponds to TRBD1 (5 bases). From germline, CDR1 is ENHRY and CDR2 SYGVKD. The CDR3 spans 13 residues. The V end lost 3 bases, the J end lost 7 bases, and 10 bases lay between the germline ends. The CDR3 DNA sequence: TGTGCCATCAGTGACCATGAGGGGCAGCCCCAGCATTTT. This sequence encodes CAISDHEGQPQHF.

The rearrangement links TRBV5-6 to TRBJ2-1; possibly TRBD1 or TRBD2 for D (5 bases each). The CDR3 covers 14 residues. Trimming shortened V by 2 bases and J by 6 bases, and 12 bases separated the two germline ends. Germline CDR1 reads SGHDT; CDR2 reads YYEEEE. The CDR3 loop is CASSFPGPLNEQFF. In DNA form, the CDR3 reads TGTGCCAGCAGCTTTCCGGGACCCCTCAATGAGCAGTTCTTC. The full variable domain, rest sourced from reference TRBV5-6 and TRBJ2-1, is DAGVTQSPTHLIKTRGQQVTLRCSPKSGHDTVSWYQQALGQGPQFIFQYYEEEERQRGNFPDRFSGHQFPNYSSELNVNALLLGDSALYLCASSFPGPLNEQFFGPGTRLTVL.

This clonotype was observed a few times. The V gene is TRBV6-6, the J gene TRBJ2-1; D gene uncertain. This CDR3 has 14 amino acids. Between the trimmed V and J ends, which lost 0 bases and 5 bases, there was a span of 8 bases. Germline CDR1 MNHNY, CDR2 SVGAGI (reference sequence). The CDR3 DNA follows: TGTGCCAGCAGTTACTCGGGGAACGACAATGAGCAGTTCTTC. Its translation is CASSYSGNDNEQFF.